A single sample gave rise to the 29 T cell receptor delta chains below, sequenced in a study of gamma-delta T cells after stem cell transplantation. TCRdb processed the RT-PCR reads again with the CATT caller. The table has 15,000 to 17,000 delta-chain clones, less than 10% seen once. Material for sequencing was gamma-delta T cells. The source is a human donor. It is not recorded whose cells these are; they may come from a transplant donor.

Concerning this clone: The junction differs from germline at one of its ends, possibly a read error. The rearrangement uses TRDV2 and TRDJ3, with D possibly matching TRDD3 (6 bases). This CDR3 region has 32 residues. Germline V gene lookup returns CDR1 GEAIGNYY and CDR2 EKD. DNA of the CDR3: TGTGCCTGTGACACCGTCGGGAGTGTACGACTGTTGGATACCCTAGGGTCCTGGGCCACCCGACAGATGTTTCTCGGGCCTGGCATCCAACACTTC. Protein: CACDTVGSVRLLDTLGSWATRQMFLGPGIQHF.

This clone turned up a few times. The chain couples TRDV2 to TRDJ1, with 9 bases that match TRDD3. The CDR3 is made up of 15 amino acids. The V segment lost 0 bases and the J segment 6 bases; nucleotides outside the gene matches: 7. Germline CDR1 reads GEAIGNYY; CDR2 reads EKD. CDR3 region: CACDTGLGEPYKLIF. CDR3 bases: TGTGCCTGTGACACCGGACTGGGGGAGCCCTATAAACTCATCTTT.

Comments on this clone: The protein TCRdb gives is from a much larger clone and does not agree with this DNA's translation at residue 12, likely a read error; the protein shown here comes from the DNA. This CDR3 is also generated by other DNA sequences in the sample. The gene calls are TRDV2 and TRDJ1; 9 nucleotides align to TRDD3. Unmatched junction bases numbered 14, after V lost 4 bases and J lost 0 bases. Germline values: CDR1 GEAIGNYY, CDR2 EKD. The CDR3 consists of 18 residues. DNA of the CDR3: TGTGCCTGTGAGCCGCTGTCTTGGGGGATAGAATACACCGATAAACTCATCTTT. Translation gives CACEPLSWGIEYTDKLIF.

J is TRDJ1 and V is TRDV2; tentatively, D is TRDD2 (5 bases). The CDR3 runs 20 residues. Trimming removed 1 base from V and 13 bases from J, with 39 bases in between. The germline V gene has CDR1 GEAIGNYY and CDR2 EKD. CDR3 in amino acids: CACDTLPSRAGFSYHDPPIF. CDR3 coding DNA: TGTGCCTGTGACACTCTCCCTTCTCGGGCTGGTTTCTCTTACCACGATCCACCCATCTTT.

This clone was recorded a few times. A far more abundant clone sits one base away, making this likely a read error. Other DNA sequences in this specimen translate into the identical CDR3. The V call is TRDV2, the J call TRDJ3, with 9 bases aligning to TRDD3. CDR3 length equals 17 residues. Per the germline V gene, CDR1 is GEAIGNYY and CDR2 is EKD. CDR3 coding DNA: TGTGCCTGTGACTCTACTGGGGGAAACTGGGACACTCGACAGATGTTTTTC. It translates to CACDSTGGNWDTRQMFF.

As regards this clone: The protein recorded in TCRdb matches a much larger clone and deviates from this DNA's translation at residue 12, suggesting a read error; the protein here is obtained by translating the DNA. The genes are TRDV2 and TRDJ3, with 8 nucleotides matching TRDD3. The CDR3 runs 19 residues. The germline CDR1 and CDR2 sequences are GEAIGNYY and EKD. The CDR3 nucleotides read TGTGCCTGTGACCCTACTGGGGGTTGGAGCTCCTTGGACACCCGACAGATGTTTTTC. Its translation: CACDPTGGWSSLDTRQMFF.

In this sample, this clone turned up a few times. The protein TCRdb gives is from a much larger clone and does not agree with this DNA's translation at residue 12, likely a read error; the protein shown here comes from the DNA. The chain combines TRDV2 with TRDJ1, with TRDD3 identical over 11 bases. The CDR3 loop spans 15 amino acids. Germline V gene sequence: CDR1 GEAIGNYY, CDR2 EKD. CDR3: CACDRLGDSSDNLIF. CDR3 coding DNA: TGTGCCTGTGACAGACTGGGGGATAGTTCTGATAACCTCATCTTT.

Of note for this clone: The protein held in TCRdb is that of a much larger clone and does not match this DNA's translation at residue 7, likely because of a read error; the protein shown is translated from the DNA. V gene TRDV1 combines with J gene TRDJ1; 12 positions agree with TRDD3. Unmatched junction bases numbered 16, after V lost 5 bases and J lost 0 bases. Germline CDR1 is TSWWSYY and CDR2 is QGS. There are 20 residues in the CDR3. The CDR3 is CALGNSCNWGIQGYTDKLIF. The DNA for the CDR3 is TGTGCTCTTGGGAATAGCTGCAACTGGGGGATACAGGGGTACACCGATAAACTCATCTTT.

With regard to this clone: The mismatch at residue 8 between this DNA's translation and the TCRdb protein of a much larger clone likely reflects a read error; the protein shown is translated from the DNA. The chain has TRDV2 and TRDJ1; 9 positions match TRDD3. This CDR3 contains 21 residues. With 1 base clipped from V and 0 bases from J, the junction kept 20 bases outside the gene matches. Germline CDR1 GEAIGNYY, CDR2 EKD. The CDR3 is CACDTMVRGWGILLYTDKLIF. CDR3 nucleotide sequence: TGTGCCTGTGACACTATGGTTCGGGGCTGGGGGATTTTGCTGTACACCGATAAACTCATCTTT.

A few counts support this clone. With only one base between it and a far larger clone, this is likely a read error. This sample includes further DNA sequences coding for the same CDR3. V and J are TRDV2 and TRDJ3, with D hard to call. The CDR3 is made up of 18 amino acids. Trimming shortened V by 0 bases and J by 1 base, and 12 bases separated the two germline ends. The germline CDR1 and CDR2 sequences are GEAIGNYY and EKD. CDR3 amino acids: CACDTATQTSWDTRQMFF. In DNA form, the CDR3 reads TGTGCCTGTGACACCGCCACGCAGACTTCCTGGGACACCCGACAGATGTTTTTC.

This clone was seen many times. A clone one base away is much larger, so this may be a read error. The chain combines TRDV2 with TRDJ1; 7 nucleotides match TRDD3. Germline assignment: CDR1 GEAIGNYY and CDR2 EKD. The CDR3 runs 19 residues. The junction had 17 bases not matched to a gene; V was cut back by 0 bases and J by 2 bases. The CDR3 is CACDTGQGLGAPLTDKLIF. The CDR3 bases are TGTGCCTGTGACACCGGGCAGGGGCTGGGGGCCCCCTTGACCGATAAACTCATCTTT.

This clone was counted many times. This likely stems from a read error, as it lies one base from a far larger clone. The sample has other DNA sequences that encode this CDR3 too. The chain recombines TRDV2 with TRDJ1; 8 bases fit TRDD2. This CDR3 has 22 amino acids. V lost 0 bases to trimming and J lost 4 bases; unmatched junction nucleotides: 27. The V gene's germline CDR1 is GEAIGNYY and CDR2 EKD. DNA for the CDR3: TGTGCCTGTGACACCGGAAATCTTCCTACGTCTCCCGGGCTCACTACGCGCGATAAACTCATCTTT. This sequence encodes CACDTGNLPTSPGLTTRDKLIF.

In its sample, this clone was seen many times. A much larger clone sits a single nucleotide away, making a read error possible. Other DNA sequences in the sample encode the same CDR3. This chain joins TRDV2 and TRDJ1; TRDD3 matches at 13 bases. Per germline, CDR1 GEAIGNYY and CDR2 EKD. The CDR3 runs 16 residues. V lost 3 bases to trimming and J lost 7 bases; unmatched junction nucleotides: 10. The CDR3 here is CACDPVLGDTSAKLIF. The CDR3 region has the DNA TGTGCCTGTGACCCCGTACTGGGGGATACGTCGGCTAAACTCATCTTT.

This clone was detected many times. This DNA's translation differs at residue 16 from TCRdb's protein, which comes from a much larger clone; a read error is likely, and the protein shown is translated from the DNA. Other DNA sequences from this sample encode an identical CDR3 as well. V and J are TRDV2 and TRDJ1, with D possibly being TRDD3 (6 bases). The CDR3 consists of 19 residues. From germline, CDR1 is GEAIGNYY and CDR2 EKD. CDR3 in amino acids: CACDTITIGDVPGTDNLIF. The CDR3 nucleotides are TGTGCCTGTGACACAATTACGATAGGGGATGTTCCGGGGACCGATAACCTCATCTTT.

This clone has more than one count but fewer than ten. The likely explanation is a read error, given a far larger clone one base away. Different DNA sequences within this sample yield the same CDR3. CDR3: CACDTAPTGGPNLSSWDTRQMFF. CDR3 coding DNA: TGTGCTTGTGACACCGCGCCTACTGGGGGCCCCAACCTAAGCTCCTGGGACACCCGACAGATGTTTTTC. This chain uses TRDV2 with TRDJ3; 8 nucleotides align to TRDD3. This CDR3 region has 23 residues. Germline CDR1 and CDR2: GEAIGNYY and EKD.

There are many counts of this clone. The protein held in TCRdb is that of a much larger clone and does not match this DNA's translation at residue 10, likely because of a read error; the protein shown is translated from the DNA. This rearrangement joins TRDV2 to TRDJ1; D possibly corresponds to TRDD3 (6 bases). Trimming removed 0 bases from V and 9 bases from J, with 16 bases in between. CDR1 is GEAIGNYY and CDR2 is EKD in the germline V gene. This CDR3 spans 14 amino acids. This CDR3 is CACDTVSGEGELIF. The CDR3 DNA reads TGTGCCTGTGACACCGTGTCGGGGGAGGGGGAACTCATCTTT.

Remarks on this clone: Relative to the germline gene, one junction end is altered; a read error may explain this. Other DNA variants within this sample encode the same CDR3. The rearrangement uses TRDV2 and TRDJ3; 12 nucleotides line up with TRDD3. This CDR3 spans 20 amino acids. Germline V gene lookup returns CDR1 GEAIGNYY and CDR2 EKD. The CDR3 sequence is CACERVLGDTSSCDTRQMFF. The CDR3 DNA sequence: TGTGCCTGTGAACGAGTACTGGGGGATACAAGCTCCTGTGACACCCGCCAGATGTTTTTC.

The table lists this clone with a few counts. For this DNA, TCRdb reports the protein of a much larger clone, which diverges at residue 9, most likely from a read error; the protein presented here is translated directly from the DNA. The chain carries TRDV2 and TRDJ1; TRDD3 matches 7 bases. The germline V gene has CDR1 GEAIGNYY and CDR2 EKD. There are 18 residues in the CDR3. The V gene end was trimmed by 2 bases and the J gene end by 0 bases; junction bases not matched to a gene: 14. CDR3 DNA: TGTGCCTGTGACAGAGGGGGGGATCTGCGATCTTACACCGATAAACTCATCTTT. Translation gives CACDRGGDLRSYTDKLIF.

A word on this clone: It is likely a read error: a sequence one base away is far more abundant. This sample also contains other DNA sequences that code for the same CDR3. This chain joins TRDV2 and TRDJ3; D call uncertain. The CDR3 has 18 residues. Germline values: CDR1 GEAIGNYY, CDR2 EKD. The CDR3 reads CACDTGHGNSWDTRQMFF. For the CDR3, the DNA is TGTGCCTGCGACACGGGCCATGGGAACTCCTGGGACACCCGACAGATGTTTTTC.

On this clone: The mismatch at residue 4 between this DNA's translation and the TCRdb protein of a much larger clone likely reflects a read error; the protein shown is translated from the DNA. This chain uses TRDV2 with TRDJ1; 13 nucleotides align to TRDD3. Trimming at V came to 4 bases and at J to 4 bases, leaving 17 bases not matched to a gene. Germline lookup yields CDR1 GEAIGNYY and CDR2 EKD. CDR3 length equals 19 residues. CDR3 in amino acids: CACETVGNWGIRGIDKLIF. CDR3 coding DNA: TGTGCCTGTGAGACCGTGGGCAACTGGGGGATACGGGGCATCGATAAACTCATCTTT.

This clone appeared a few times. This DNA's translation differs at residue 5 from TCRdb's protein, which comes from a much larger clone; a read error is likely, and the protein shown is translated from the DNA. CDR3 DNA sequence: TGTGCCTGTGACGCCGTTACTGGGGGATACTCGACCGATAAACTCATCTTT. Amino acid sequence: CACDAVTGGYSTDKLIF. The genes are TRDV2 and TRDJ1; 12 positions agree with TRDD3. Germline CDR1 reads GEAIGNYY; CDR2 reads EKD. The junction had 9 bases not matched to a gene; V was cut back by 3 bases and J by 2 bases. The CDR3 length is 17 residues.

Concerning this clone itself: The sample holds other DNA sequences that translate to the same CDR3. The chain combines TRDV2 with TRDJ1; maybe TRDD2 (6 bases). The germline V gene encodes CDR1 GEAIGNYY and CDR2 EKD. The CDR3 totals 20 residues. The V gene lost 2 bases and the J gene lost 0 bases, with 27 bases spanning the gap. This CDR3 reads CACDILRSSSLVAYTDKLIF. Written as DNA, the CDR3 is TGTGCCTGTGACATCCTACGCTCCTCTTCCCTGGTGGCGTACACCGATAAACTCATCTTT.

This clone turned up a few times. TCRdb's listed protein matches a much larger clone and diverges from this DNA's translation at residue 7, likely through a read error; the protein shown comes from the DNA. The chain joins TRDV2 to TRDJ1, with D maybe TRDD3 (5 bases). Looked up from germline, CDR1 is GEAIGNYY and CDR2 is EKD. This CDR3 has 17 amino acids. Trimming stripped 0 bases from V and 0 bases from J, with 16 bases between. CDR3 DNA: TGTGCCTGTGACACCCTGGAGGATATGATTAACACCGATAAACTCATCTTT. Translation: CACDTLEDMINTDKLIF.

At least ten counts were recorded for this clone. Translating this DNA gives a protein that differs at residue 8 from the TCRdb one, which belongs to a much larger clone; a read error is likely, and the protein shown is this translation. The V and J genes are TRDV2 and TRDJ1; D gene ambiguous. CDR3 size: 18 residues. The germline V gene encodes CDR1 GEAIGNYY and CDR2 EKD. Trimming left V 4 bases short and J 4 bases short, with 27 bases between. This CDR3 is CACDPVSRPRGLDDKLIF. The DNA for the CDR3 is TGTGCCTGTGATCCGGTTAGCCGTCCCCGAGGGCTGGACGATAAACTCATCTTT.

In its sample, this clone ranks as medium-sized (0.01 to 0.1%). Other DNA sequences of this sample code for an identical CDR3. J is TRDJ3 and V is TRDV2; TRDD3 might be the D (6 bases). Germline V gene lookup returns CDR1 GEAIGNYY and CDR2 EKD. The CDR3 sequence is 20 residues long. Trimming left V 0 bases short and J 1 base short, with 18 bases between. Written as DNA, the CDR3 is TGTGCCTGTGACACCCCGAATACTGGGACGAGGTCCTGGGACACCCGACAGATGTTTTTC. This sequence encodes CACDTPNTGTRSWDTRQMFF.

This clone showed up just a few times. It differs at one base from a far larger clone, so likely a read error. Other DNA variants within this sample encode the same CDR3. The V gene is TRDV1, the J gene TRDJ1, with D possibly being TRDD3 (5 bases). Germline V gene data show CDR1 as TSWWSYY and CDR2 as QGS. This CDR3 region has 18 residues. The CDR3 DNA sequence: TGTGCCCTTGGGGAAGGTGGATGGGAGCCTTTCGCGTCCGATAAACTCATCTTT. Amino acids: CALGEGGWEPFASDKLIF.

The table lists this clone with a few counts. A far larger clone differs by one base, so this is likely a read error. The sample has other DNA sequences that encode this CDR3 too. The chain couples TRDV1 to TRDJ1; no clear D gene. The germline V and J ends were trimmed by 9 bases and 3 bases, with 26 bases remaining between them. The germline V gene encodes CDR1 TSWWSYY and CDR2 QGS. The CDR3 loop spans 17 amino acids. The chain's CDR3 is CALGKRITFRASDKLIF. The CDR3 DNA reads TGTGCTCTAGGGAAACGAATCACATTTCGGGCTTCCGATAAACTCATCTTT.

This clone has only a few counts. The TCRdb protein, from a much larger clone, departs from this DNA's translation at residue 10, likely by read error; the protein shown derives from the DNA. The chain joins TRDV2 to TRDJ1, with D perhaps TRDD3 (5 bases). Germline values: CDR1 GEAIGNYY, CDR2 EKD. This CDR3 comprises 15 residues. The V end lost 0 bases, the J end lost 7 bases, and 17 bases lay between the germline ends. The CDR3 DNA is TGTGCCTGTGACACCGTAGTGGGGACACAGAGTAAACTCATCTTT. As protein: CACDTVVGTQSKLIF.

Sample share makes this clone medium-sized. The same CDR3 arises from other DNA sequences in this sample as well. The chain combines TRDV2 with TRDJ1, with 13 bases lining up with TRDD3. CDR1 and CDR2 (germline): GEAIGNYY, EKD. This CDR3 region has 17 residues. The J segment lost 3 bases and the V segment lost 0 bases, leaving 6 bases of the junction unmatched. The CDR3 coding sequence is TGTGCCTGTGACACCCTGACTGGGGGATACGTATCCGATAAACTCATCTTT. This codes for CACDTLTGGYVSDKLIF.